A single sample gave rise to the 18 T cell receptor beta chains below, sequenced in a study of cytomegalovirus exposure and HLA in healthy donors. PCR used 60 Vbeta primers and 13 Jbeta primers. Profiling relied on immunoSEQ multiplex PCR, and the TCRdb table lists in-frame clones only, not all of them. In the table there are over 90,000 clones, 73% of which are singletons. The sample was PBMCs. These receptors all stem from a man aged 35 to 55 in good health and CMV-seronegative.

The chain carries TRBV6-5 and TRBJ2-5; no definite D call. Trimming removed 2 bases at V and 1 base at J, with 8 bases between. In germline, CDR1 is MNHEY, CDR2 SVGAGI. There are 14 residues in the CDR3. CDR3 loop: CASSYAAGQETQYF. The CDR3 DNA reads TGTGCCAGCAGTTACGCCGCAGGCCAAGAGACCCAGTACTTC.

J is TRBJ1-5 and V is TRBV19; TRBD1 agrees at 7 bases. The ends lost 5 bases at V and 4 bases at J; junction bases unmatched: 11. This CDR3 has 16 amino acids. CDR1 is LNHDA, CDR2 SQIVND, per germline (reference sequence). The CDR3 here is CASSYHPTGSNQPQHF. In DNA form, the CDR3 reads TGTGCCAGTAGTTACCATCCGACAGGGTCGAATCAGCCCCAGCATTTT.

The chain combines TRBV5-1 with TRBJ2-7, with 7 bases identical to TRBD1. Germline V gene data show CDR1 as SGHRS and CDR2 as YFSETQ. V was clipped by 1 base and J by 3 bases; unmatched bases: 7. This CDR3 region has 15 residues. DNA of the CDR3: TGCGCCAGCAGCTTGCAGCCGGGACAGAACTACGAGCAGTACTTC. This codes for CASSLQPGQNYEQYF.

This chain joins TRBV19 and TRBJ1-5; D call uncertain. The CDR3 length is 12 residues. Per germline, CDR1 LNHDA and CDR2 SQIVND (reference sequence). The ends were cut back, 7 bases at V and 9 bases at J, with 13 bases in the middle. The CDR3 spells CASTVTSGPQHF. CDR3 nucleotides: TGTGCCAGTACCGTTACGAGCGGGCCCCAGCATTTT.

The CDR3 loop reads CASSYGGANVLTF. The CDR3 region has the DNA TGTGCCAGCAGCTATGGTGGGGCCAACGTCCTGACTTTC. The rearrangement uses TRBV27 and TRBJ2-6; no definite D call. The CDR3 sequence is 13 residues long. V was clipped by 6 bases and J by 3 bases, with 6 bases between them. Germline-derived CDR1 and CDR2 are MNHEY and SMNVEV (reference sequence). Full variable domain (rest looked up from reference TRBV27 and TRBJ2-6): EAQVTQNPRYLITVTGKKLTVTCSQNMNHEYMSWYRQDPGLGLRQIYYSMNVEVTDKGDVPEGYKVSRKEKRNFPLILESPSPNQTSLYFCASSYGGANVLTFGAGSRLTVL.

J is TRBJ2-2 and V is TRBV4-3; 7 bases agree with TRBD1. The V gene end was trimmed by 3 bases and the J gene end by 6 bases; junction bases not matched to a gene: 13. The CDR3 spans 17 residues. The germline V gene encodes CDR1 LGHNA and CDR2 YSLEER. The CDR3 sequence is CASSQYTGDWAPGELFF. The CDR3 nucleotides read TGCGCCAGCAGCCAGTATACAGGGGATTGGGCTCCCGGGGAGCTGTTTTTT.

The rearrangement joins TRBV28 to TRBJ1-4; D perhaps matches TRBD1 (5 bases). Trimming took 5 bases from V and 6 from J, leaving 10 bases between them. There are 13 residues in the CDR3. Germline CDR1 and CDR2: MDHEN and SYDVKM. CDR3 nucleotides: TGTGCCAGCAGTCTCGGGACTGATGAAAAACTGTTTTTT. The encoded protein is CASSLGTDEKLFF.

This chain uses TRBV15 with TRBJ2-7, with 9 bases that match TRBD1. CDR1 is LNHNV, CDR2 YYDKDF, per germline (reference sequence). The junction had 7 bases not matched to a gene; V was cut back by 0 bases and J by 4 bases. CDR3 size: 16 residues. CDR3 region: CATSREGGTGKYEQYF. The DNA for the CDR3 is TGTGCCACCAGCAGAGAAGGCGGGACAGGGAAATACGAGCAGTACTTC.

The CDR3 bases are TGTGCCAGCAGTGAAGGGGGGCCCTACGAGCAGTACTTC. Amino acids: CASSEGGPYEQYF. The rearrangement uses TRBV2 and TRBJ2-7, with a weak D call TRBD1 (6 bases). The CDR3 loop spans 13 amino acids. V lost 1 base to trimming and J lost 2 bases, with 6 bases between them. CDR1 and CDR2 (germline): SNHLY, FYNNEI. Drawing the rest from reference TRBV2 and TRBJ2-7, the complete variable domain is EPEVTQTPSHQVTQMGQEVILRCVPISNHLYFYWYRQILGQKVEFLVSFYNNEISEKSEIFDDQFSVERPDGSNFTLKIRSTKLEDSAMYFCASSEGGPYEQYFGPGTRLTVT.

The chain couples TRBV7-2 to TRBJ2-7, with a tentative D call TRBD1 (6 bases). The V gene's germline CDR1 is SGHTA and CDR2 FQGNSA. This CDR3 comprises 15 residues. Trimming cost V 4 bases and J 3 bases, with 16 bases left between them. The CDR3 DNA follows: TGTGCCAGCAGCTCCGCCGGGGACATCGGCTACGAGCAGTACTTC. This translates into CASSSAGDIGYEQYF.

J is TRBJ2-7 and V is TRBV9; D might be TRBD1 (5 bases). This CDR3 is built from 14 residues. The V and J ends lost 1 base and 5 bases respectively, with 13 bases between them. Per germline, CDR1 SGDLS and CDR2 YYNGEE. The chain's CDR3 is CASSVSGQGHEQYF. The CDR3 nucleotides read TGTGCCAGCAGCGTATCCGGGCAGGGCCACGAGCAGTACTTC. Together with reference TRBV9 and TRBJ2-7, the CDR3 gives the full variable domain: DSGVTQTPKHLITATGQRVTLRCSPRSGDLSVYWYQQSLDQGLQFLIQYYNGEERAKGNILERFSAQQFPDLHSELNLSSLELGDSALYFCASSVSGQGHEQYFGPGTRLTVT.

The chain uses TRBV5-1 and TRBJ2-2; 10 bases align to TRBD1. The CDR3 contains 15 residues. With 3 bases clipped from V and 7 bases from J, the junction kept 6 bases outside the gene matches. Germline V gene data show CDR1 as SGHRS and CDR2 as YFSETQ. The CDR3 protein is CASSSGQGLFGELFF. CDR3 DNA sequence: TGCGCCAGCAGCTCGGGACAGGGGTTGTTCGGGGAGCTGTTTTTT. The full variable domain, in which reference TRBV5-1 and TRBJ2-2 provide the parts outside the CDR3, is KAGVTQTPRYLIKTRGQQVTLSCSPISGHRSVSWYQQTPGQGLQFLFEYFSETQRNKGNFPGRFSGRQFSNSRSEMNVSTLELGDSALYLCASSSGQGLFGELFFGEGSRLTVL.

The V call is TRBV7-9, the J call TRBJ2-7; D is ambiguous. CDR3 length: 11 amino acids. The V gene lost 5 bases and the J gene lost 4 bases, with 6 bases spanning the gap. CDR1 and CDR2 (germline): SEHNR, FQNEAQ (reference sequence). CDR3 DNA sequence: TGTGCCAGCAGCACACTATACGAGCAGTACTTC. It yields the protein CASSTLYEQYF.

Of note for this clone: This specimen includes other DNA sequences encoding the same CDR3. This chain joins TRBV27 and TRBJ2-7, with a tentative D call TRBD2 (6 bases). There are 14 residues in the CDR3. With 2 bases removed from V and 0 bases from J, the gap between germline ends came to 8 bases. Germline CDR1 and CDR2: MNHEY and SMNVEV (reference sequence). CDR3 region: CASSLIGGSYEQYF. The CDR3, as DNA: TGTGCCAGCAGTTTAATCGGGGGCTCCTACGAGCAGTACTTC.

The chain recombines TRBV2 with TRBJ1-4, with D hard to call. The germline V gene encodes CDR1 SNHLY and CDR2 FYNNEI. V lost 0 bases, J lost 1 base, and 6 bases lay in between. The CDR3 runs to 15 residues. CDR3 amino acids: CASSEARGTNEKLFF. CDR3 coding DNA: TGTGCCAGCAGTGAAGCGCGGGGAACTAATGAAAAACTGTTTTTT.

CDR3 loop: CASSQDLRLAGYNEQFF. The CDR3 bases are TGTGCCAGCAGCCAAGATCTTCGTCTAGCGGGGTATAATGAGCAGTTCTTC. The rearrangement uses TRBV4-2 and TRBJ2-1; 9 positions match TRBD2. CDR3 length: 17 residues. Per the germline V gene, CDR1 is LGHNA and CDR2 is YNFKEQ. J was trimmed by 7 bases and V by 0 bases; bases with no gene match: 10.

The rearrangement joins TRBV4-3 to TRBJ2-4; 9 positions agree with TRBD2. Germline V gene sequence: CDR1 LGHNA, CDR2 YSLEER. This CDR3 has 18 residues. V was pared by 0 bases and J by 1 base, with 7 bases of the junction left unmatched. This CDR3 is CASSQERGGPRAKNIQYF. CDR3 nucleotides: TGCGCCAGCAGCCAAGAGCGGGGGGGCCCTAGGGCCAAAAACATTCAGTACTTC.

The genes are TRBV7-6 and TRBJ2-1, with 11 bases lining up with TRBD2. Germline CDR1 and CDR2: SGHVS and FNYEAQ. The V and J ends lost 6 bases and 8 bases, in that order; junction bases with no gene match: 12. The CDR3 totals 16 residues. The DNA of the CDR3 is TGTGCCAGCAGTACCATAGCGGGGGGGCGTATCTATGAGCAGTTCTTC. Protein product: CASSTIAGGRIYEQFF.